Below are 15 T cell receptor beta chains sequenced from a single sample in a study of T-cell reconstitution after alpha-beta-depleted transplantation in children. Using unique molecular identifiers, the investigators prepared the TCRbeta library. TCRdb independently ran MiXCR on the PCR reads; one entry per CDR3 protein. The sample consists of 25,000 to 30,000 distinct CDR3 sequences, 5% to 7% of them appearing once. The material was PBMCs, mostly from graft donor cells, obtained 180 days after TCRalphabeta/CD19-depleted stem cell transplant. The receptors stem from a male patient younger than 18 who had a stem cell transplant for acute myeloid leukemia, so the T cells may come from the graft donor.

This clonotype is labeled medium-sized. The gene calls are TRBV7-2 and TRBJ2-1; 9 bases line up with TRBD1. Germline V CDR1 and CDR2: SGHTA, FQGNSA. The V segment lost 5 bases and the J segment 3 bases; nucleotides outside the gene matches: 5. The length of the CDR3 is 15 residues. CDR3 nucleotide sequence: TGTGCCAGCAGCCCACAGGGGGCGATCTACAATGAGCAGTTCTTC. Its translation: CASSPQGAIYNEQFF.

This clonotype appeared a few times. This sequence joins TRBV29-1 and TRBJ1-1; possible D gene TRBD1, 5 bases. CDR3 size: 13 residues. Germline CDR1 is SQVTM and CDR2 is ANQGSEA. V was pared by 8 bases and J by 3 bases, with 16 bases between. CDR3 sequence reads: CSTSLGVYTEAFF. The CDR3 nucleotides are TGCAGCACCTCACTGGGGGTGTACACTGAAGCTTTCTTT.

This clonotype was found many times. The chain joins TRBV20-1 to TRBJ2-1; perhaps TRBD1 as D (6 bases). Trimming took 7 bases from V and 9 from J, leaving 22 bases between them. The CDR3 totals 14 residues. The germline gives CDR1 DFQATT, CDR2 SNEGSKA (reference sequence). In nucleotides, the CDR3 is TGCAGTGTTCAGGGGCGAACAACGACAATTGAGCAGTTCTTC. It yields the protein CSVQGRTTTIEQFF.

Ten or more counts support this clonotype. In DNA, the CDR3 is TGTGCCAGCAGTTTTGGCCCGGGACAGGGTTGGGGCTACACCTTC. This gives the protein CASSFGPGQGWGYTF. V gene TRBV28 combines with J gene TRBJ1-2; 9 bases align to TRBD1. The germline gives CDR1 MDHEN, CDR2 SYDVKM. This CDR3 is built from 15 residues. Trimming at V came to 3 bases and at J to 8 bases, leaving 10 bases not matched to a gene.

J is TRBJ2-7 and V is TRBV7-9; D is perhaps TRBD2 (7 bases). Germline CDR1 SEHNR, CDR2 FQNEAQ (reference sequence). The CDR3 is 12 residues long. Trimming pared 11 bases from V and 3 bases from J, leaving 14 bases between. CDR3 amino acids: CAGGGGGYEQYF. In nucleotides, the CDR3 is TGTGCCGGCGGGGGCGGGGGCTACGAGCAGTACTTC.

This clonotype was seen many times. V gene TRBV5-6 combines with J gene TRBJ1-1; no clear D. This CDR3 has 13 residues. Germline CDR1 and CDR2: SGHDT and YYEEEE. The germline V and J ends were trimmed by 4 bases and 3 bases, with 10 bases remaining between them. The CDR3 DNA sequence: TGTGCCAGCAGCCCGGGAGTGTACACTGAAGCTTTCTTT. Its protein is CASSPGVYTEAFF. Together with reference TRBV5-6 and TRBJ1-1, the CDR3 gives the full variable domain: DAGVTQSPTHLIKTRGQQVTLRCSPKSGHDTVSWYQQALGQGPQFIFQYYEEEERQRGNFPDRFSGHQFPNYSSELNVNALLLGDSALYLCASSPGVYTEAFFGQGTRLTVV.

The J gene is TRBJ1-6, the V gene TRBV7-2, with 9 positions matching TRBD1. The CDR3 is 18 residues long. The V gene end was trimmed by 4 bases and the J gene end by 7 bases; junction bases not matched to a gene: 14. Germline values: CDR1 SGHTA, CDR2 FQGNSA. CDR3 sequence (DNA): TGTGCCAGCAGCTCACCGCTAGCCGGGACAGGGCGGAATTCACCCCTCCACTTT. Amino acids: CASSSPLAGTGRNSPLHF.

This clonotype has at least ten counts. The genes are TRBV29-1 and TRBJ2-3; 10 nucleotides line up with TRBD2. CDR1 SQVTM and CDR2 ANQGSEA come from the germline V gene. This CDR3 is built from 15 residues. J lost 5 bases, V lost 2 bases, and 7 bases had no gene match. The CDR3 coding sequence is TGCAGCGTTGAAAGGAGCGGGGGGGCCGGAGATACGCAGTATTTT. This sequence encodes CSVERSGGAGDTQYF.

In regard to this clonotype: One end of the junction does not line up with germline, which may come from a read error. The V and J genes are TRBV7-3 and TRBJ2-3, with D maybe TRBD2 (6 bases). The length of the CDR3 is 16 residues. CDR1 is SGHTA and CDR2 is FQGTGA in the germline V gene. In nucleotides, the CDR3 is TGTGCCAGCAGCCTAGGGTTGTTCGGGAGCAAAGATACGCAGTATTTT. Translating it yields CASSLGLFGSKDTQYF. Filled out from reference TRBV7-3 and TRBJ2-3, the complete variable domain reads GAGVSQTPSNKVTEKGKYVELRCDPISGHTALYWYRQSLGQGPEFLIYFQGTGAADDSGLPNDRFFAVRPEGSVSTLKIQRTERGDSAVYLCASSLGLFGSKDTQYFGPGTRLTVL.

The sample holds many counts of this clonotype. This sequence joins TRBV7-2 and TRBJ2-3; unclear D gene. Trimming removed 4 bases at V and 2 bases at J, with 10 bases between. This CDR3 region has 14 residues. In germline, CDR1 is SGHTA, CDR2 FQGNSA. For the CDR3, the DNA is TGTGCCAGCAGCTCCCCCCCTCACACAGATACGCAGTATTTT. This translates into CASSSPPHTDTQYF.

The table lists this clonotype with many counts. V gene TRBV4-1 combines with J gene TRBJ2-4, with a tentative D call TRBD2 (5 bases). The CDR3 is 17 residues long. Germline V lookup: CDR1 MGHRA, CDR2 YSYEKL. Trimming removed 3 bases from V and 7 bases from J, with 22 bases in between. In nucleotides, the CDR3 is TGCGCCAGCAGCCAGCTTCTAGAGGGAGATTATCGTAACATTCAGTACTTC. Amino acids: CASSQLLEGDYRNIQYF.

This clonotype was recorded many times. The chain combines TRBV24-1 with TRBJ2-5; TRBD2 aligns across 8 bases. The V gene end was trimmed by 4 bases and the J gene end by 3 bases; junction bases not matched to a gene: 6. There are 15 residues in the CDR3. Germline CDR1 and CDR2: KGHDR and SFDVKD. The CDR3 DNA reads as TGTGCCACCAGTGAAAGCGGGAGAGGGAAAGAGACCCAGTACTTC. The encoded protein is CATSESGRGKETQYF.

This clonotype was picked up many times. The chain links TRBV18 to TRBJ2-1; TRBD2 aligns across 8 bases. Germline lookup yields CDR1 KGHSH and CDR2 LQKENI. The V gene end was trimmed by 3 bases and the J gene end by 0 bases; junction bases not matched to a gene: 1. This CDR3 spans 15 amino acids. CDR3 amino acids: CASSPSGISYNEQFF. The CDR3 nucleotides read TGTGCCAGCTCACCTAGCGGGATCTCCTACAATGAGCAGTTCTTC.

V gene TRBV3-1 combines with J gene TRBJ2-1; no definite D call. V gave up 11 bases and J gave up 4 bases, with 21 bases separating them. Germline CDR1 reads LGHDT; CDR2 reads YNNKEL (reference sequence). The CDR3 spans 15 residues. In DNA form, the CDR3 reads TGTGCCTCCTGCCAACCTGGACGCCTATACAATGAGCAGTTCTTC. Amino acid sequence: CASCQPGRLYNEQFF.

The genes are TRBV7-3 and TRBJ2-2, with D hard to call. Germline V gene lookup returns CDR1 SGHTA and CDR2 FQGTGA. This CDR3 region has 13 residues. V gave up 2 bases and J gave up 4 bases, with 5 bases separating them. The CDR3 DNA follows: TGTGCCAGCAGCTTACTTAGCACCGGGGAGCTGTTTTTT. Translating gives CASSLLSTGELFF.